This is a list of T cell receptor beta chains from one sample in a study of cytomegalovirus exposure and HLA in healthy donors. The assay was immunoSEQ multiplex PCR, and TCRdb's table has in-frame clones only and misses some. The sample consists of some 120,000 clones, approximately 80% of them appearing once. Sequences were obtained from PBMCs. The receptors originated from a young man in good health and CMV-seronegative. Both conserved end residues are part of each CDR3. The order of the fields is CDR3 protein, CDR3 DNA, clone size, J gene, V gene, D gene. The D gene is left open where the match is weak. A row's size may be missing; if present it is once, few, many or a size class.

CDR3 protein: CASSPRGGALLTSGNTIYF
CDR3 DNA: TGTGCCAGCTCACCGAGGGGCGGGGCATTGCTAACCTCTGGAAACACCATATATTTT
clone size: .
J gene: TRBJ1-3
V gene: TRBV18
D gene: .

CDR3 protein: CASSPLSRETIYF
CDR3 DNA: TGTGCCAGCTCACCACTCTCCCGGGAGACCATATATTTT
clone size: .
J gene: TRBJ1-3
V gene: TRBV18
D gene: .

CDR3 protein: CASSLLGAGFSNTIYF
CDR3 DNA: TGTGCCAGCAGTTTACTTGGAGCGGGATTCTCAAACACCATATATTTT
clone size: .
J gene: TRBJ1-3
V gene: TRBV28
D gene: .

CDR3 protein: CASSLVDRLNYGYTF
CDR3 DNA: TGTGCCAGCAGCTTAGTCGACAGGTTGAACTATGGCTACACCTTC
clone size: .
J gene: TRBJ1-2
V gene: TRBV7-9
D gene: .

CDR3 protein: CASSRTGGEGLFF
CDR3 DNA: TGTGCCAGCAGCCGGACAGGGGGAGAGGGTCTGTTTTTT
clone size: .
J gene: TRBJ2-2
V gene: TRBV6-6
D gene: TRBD1

CDR3 protein: CASSSTQGAGYTF
CDR3 DNA: TGTGCCAGCAGCTCGACACAGGGGGCCGGCTACACCTTC
clone size: few
J gene: TRBJ1-2
V gene: TRBV7-2
D gene: TRBD1

CDR3 protein: CASRDRAISYEQYF
CDR3 DNA: TGTGCCAGCAGGGACAGGGCCATCTCCTACGAGCAGTACTTC
clone size: .
J gene: TRBJ2-7
V gene: TRBV27
D gene: TRBD1

CDR3 protein: CASSITRLAGQETQYF
CDR3 DNA: TGTGCCAGTAGTATAACCCGACTAGCGGGTCAAGAGACCCAGTACTTC
clone size: once
J gene: TRBJ2-5
V gene: TRBV19
D gene: TRBD2

CDR3 protein: CASSPKRTGEYGYTF
CDR3 DNA: TGTGCCAGCTCACCTAAACGGACAGGGGAATATGGCTACACCTTC
clone size: .
J gene: TRBJ1-2
V gene: TRBV18
D gene: TRBD1

CDR3 protein: CASSYLYYGYTF
CDR3 DNA: TGTGCCAGCAGTTACCTTTACTATGGCTACACCTTC
clone size: .
J gene: TRBJ1-2
V gene: TRBV6-5
D gene: .

CDR3 protein: CASSPPQGGQPQHF
CDR3 DNA: TGCGCCAGCAGCCCGCCCCAAGGAGGGCAGCCCCAGCATTTT
clone size: .
J gene: TRBJ1-5
V gene: TRBV5-1
D gene: .

CDR3 protein: CAISGAMNTEAFF
CDR3 DNA: TGTGCCATCAGTGGGGCGATGAACACTGAAGCTTTCTTT
clone size: .
J gene: TRBJ1-1
V gene: TRBV10-3
D gene: .

CDR3 protein: CASSLAGGRGHNEQFF
CDR3 DNA: TGTGCCAGCAGCTTAGCTGGCGGGAGAGGTCACAATGAGCAGTTCTTC
clone size: once
J gene: TRBJ2-1
V gene: TRBV7-2
D gene: TRBD2

CDR3 protein: CAASTGTRGQVGYGYTF
CDR3 DNA: TGTGCCGCGTCCACCGGGACAAGGGGCCAAGTGGGCTATGGCTACACCTTC
clone size: .
J gene: TRBJ1-2
V gene: TRBV30
D gene: .

CDR3 protein: CASSARARTEAFF
CDR3 DNA: TGTGCCAGCTCGGCCAGGGCGAGGACTGAAGCTTTCTTT
clone size: .
J gene: TRBJ1-1
V gene: TRBV18
D gene: .

CDR3 protein: CASSQVSGTGNNEQFF
CDR3 DNA: TGTGCCAGTAGTCAAGTCTCCGGGACAGGGAACAATGAGCAGTTCTTC
clone size: .
J gene: TRBJ2-1
V gene: TRBV19
D gene: TRBD1

CDR3 protein: CASTGLGTANTGELFF
CDR3 DNA: TGTGCCAGCACTGGACTCGGGACAGCGAACACCGGGGAGCTGTTTTTT
clone size: .
J gene: TRBJ2-2
V gene: TRBV28
D gene: TRBD1

CDR3 protein: CASSIAGGSYNEQFF
CDR3 DNA: TGTGCCAGTAGTATAGCGGGAGGCTCCTACAATGAGCAGTTCTTC
clone size: .
J gene: TRBJ2-1
V gene: TRBV19
D gene: TRBD2

CDR3 protein: CASSLWDRGLRTEAFF
CDR3 DNA: TGTGCCAGCAGTTTATGGGACAGGGGGCTACGGACTGAAGCTTTCTTT
clone size: .
J gene: TRBJ1-1
V gene: TRBV27
D gene: TRBD1

CDR3 protein: CASSLNVVNEQFF
CDR3 DNA: TGTGCCAGCAGCCTAAATGTAGTCAATGAGCAGTTCTTC
clone size: .
J gene: TRBJ2-1
V gene: TRBV7-3
D gene: .

CDR3 protein: CASTRQGNTEAFF
CDR3 DNA: TGTGCCAGCACCCGACAGGGGAACACTGAAGCTTTCTTT
clone size: .
J gene: TRBJ1-1
V gene: TRBV6-5
D gene: TRBD1

CDR3 protein: CASSGLTGVPSNQPQHF
CDR3 DNA: TGTGCCAGCAGTGGACTTACAGGGGTACCATCTAATCAGCCCCAGCATTTT
clone size: .
J gene: TRBJ1-5
V gene: TRBV6-1
D gene: TRBD1